This TCR beta chain is from a study of cytomegalovirus exposure and HLA in healthy donors. Germline V gene data show CDR1 as LNHDA and CDR2 as SQIVND (reference sequence). The CDR3 has 16 residues. Trimming took off 5 bases at V and 0 bases at J, with 13 bases between the two ends. PCR was performed using 60 Vbeta and 13 Jbeta primers. The table came from immunoSEQ multiplex PCR; TCRdb's copy has only in-frame clones and leaves some out. The sample comprises roughly 200,000 clones, around 70% of which are singletons, and 2% to 3% rests with the top ten. Material: PBMCs. This TCR was recovered from a man in his forties in good health and CMV-seropositive. The V gene is TRBV19, the J gene TRBJ1-4; weak D call: TRBD1 (5 bases). The CDR3 reads CASSLRTGATNEKLFF. The CDR3 nucleotides are TGTGCCAGTAGTCTGAGAACAGGAGCAACTAATGAAAAACTGTTTTTT.